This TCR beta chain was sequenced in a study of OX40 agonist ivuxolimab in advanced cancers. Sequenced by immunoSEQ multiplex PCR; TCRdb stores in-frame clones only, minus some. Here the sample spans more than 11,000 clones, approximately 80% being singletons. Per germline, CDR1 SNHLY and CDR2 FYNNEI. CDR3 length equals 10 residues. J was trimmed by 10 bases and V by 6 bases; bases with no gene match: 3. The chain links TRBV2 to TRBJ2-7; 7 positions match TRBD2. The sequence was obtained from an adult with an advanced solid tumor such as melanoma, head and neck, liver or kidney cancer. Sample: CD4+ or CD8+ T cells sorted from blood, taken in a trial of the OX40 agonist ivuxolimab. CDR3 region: CASSGLVQYF. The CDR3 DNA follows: TGTGCCAGCAGCGGACTAGTCCAGTACTTC.